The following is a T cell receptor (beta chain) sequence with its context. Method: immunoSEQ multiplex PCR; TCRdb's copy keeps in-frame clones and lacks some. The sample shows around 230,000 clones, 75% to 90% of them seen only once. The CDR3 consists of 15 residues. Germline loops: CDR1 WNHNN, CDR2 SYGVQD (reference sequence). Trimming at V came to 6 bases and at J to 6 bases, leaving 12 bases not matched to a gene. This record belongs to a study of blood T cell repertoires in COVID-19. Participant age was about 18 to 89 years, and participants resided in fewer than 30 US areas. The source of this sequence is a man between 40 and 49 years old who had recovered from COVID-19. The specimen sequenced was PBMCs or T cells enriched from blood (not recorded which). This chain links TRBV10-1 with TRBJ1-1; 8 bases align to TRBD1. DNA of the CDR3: TGCGCCAGCAGCGCGGGACAGGCGATGCGGGCTGAAGCTTTCTTT. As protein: CASSAGQAMRAEAFF.